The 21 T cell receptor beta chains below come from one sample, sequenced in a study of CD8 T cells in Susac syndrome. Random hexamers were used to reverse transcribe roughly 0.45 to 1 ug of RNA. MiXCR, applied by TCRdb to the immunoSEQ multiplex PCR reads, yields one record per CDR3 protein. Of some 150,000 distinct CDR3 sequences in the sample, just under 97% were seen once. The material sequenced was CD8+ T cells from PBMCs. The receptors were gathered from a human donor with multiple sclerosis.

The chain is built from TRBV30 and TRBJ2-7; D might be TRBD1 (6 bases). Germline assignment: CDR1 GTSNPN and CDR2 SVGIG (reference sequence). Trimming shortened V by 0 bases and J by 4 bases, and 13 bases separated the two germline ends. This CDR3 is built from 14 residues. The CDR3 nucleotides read TGTGCCTGGAGTGTACAGGGAAGGGAATACGAGCAGTACTTC. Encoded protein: CAWSVQGREYEQYF.

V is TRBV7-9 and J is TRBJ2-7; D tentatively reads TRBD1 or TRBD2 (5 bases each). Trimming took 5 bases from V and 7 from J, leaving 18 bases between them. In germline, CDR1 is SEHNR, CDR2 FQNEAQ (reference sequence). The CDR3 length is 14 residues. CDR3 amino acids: CASSRDSPRREQYF. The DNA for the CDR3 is TGTGCCAGCAGCCGAGACAGTCCCCGGAGGGAGCAGTACTTC. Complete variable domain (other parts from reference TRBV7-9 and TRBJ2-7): DTGVSQNPRHKITKRGQNVTFRCDPISEHNRLYWYRQTLGQGPEFLTYFQNEAQLEKSRLLSDRFSAERPKGSFSTLEIQRTEQGDSAMYLCASSRDSPRREQYFGPGTRLTVT.

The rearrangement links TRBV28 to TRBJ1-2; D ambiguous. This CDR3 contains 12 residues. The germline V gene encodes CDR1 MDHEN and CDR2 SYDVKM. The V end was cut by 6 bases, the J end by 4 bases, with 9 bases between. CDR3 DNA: TGTGCCAGCAGCCCTCGTTTCTATGGCTACACCTTC. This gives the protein CASSPRFYGYTF.

The CDR3 DNA is TGCAGTGCCGCGCCCCCCCCGGGCAGTCCCACGGATCAGCCCCAGCATTTT. Its protein product is CSAAPPPGSPTDQPQHF. V and J are TRBV20-1 and TRBJ1-5; D not resolved. The CDR3 extends over 17 amino acids. V was shortened by 6 bases and J by 5 bases, with 26 bases between the two germline ends. Germline V gene lookup returns CDR1 DFQATT and CDR2 SNEGSKA (reference sequence).

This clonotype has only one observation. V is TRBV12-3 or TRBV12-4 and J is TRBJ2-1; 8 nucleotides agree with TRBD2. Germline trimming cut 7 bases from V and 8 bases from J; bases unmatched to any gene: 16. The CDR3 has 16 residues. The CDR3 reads CASMGLVGALNYEQFF. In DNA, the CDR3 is TGTGCCAGCATGGGACTAGTGGGAGCTCTTAATTATGAGCAGTTCTTC.

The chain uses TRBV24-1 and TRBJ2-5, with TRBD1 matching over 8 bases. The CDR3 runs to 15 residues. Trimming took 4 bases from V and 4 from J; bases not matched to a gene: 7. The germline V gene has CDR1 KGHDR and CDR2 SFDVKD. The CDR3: CATSDPDDRGETQYF. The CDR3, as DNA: TGTGCCACCAGTGACCCCGATGACAGGGGAGAGACCCAGTACTTC.

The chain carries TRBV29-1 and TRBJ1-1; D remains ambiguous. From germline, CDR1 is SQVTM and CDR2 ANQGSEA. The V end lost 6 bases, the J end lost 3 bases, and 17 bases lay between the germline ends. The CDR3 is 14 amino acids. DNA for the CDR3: TGCAGCGTCAATGCCTATAAGAGGGACACTGAAGCTTTCTTT. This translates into CSVNAYKRDTEAFF.

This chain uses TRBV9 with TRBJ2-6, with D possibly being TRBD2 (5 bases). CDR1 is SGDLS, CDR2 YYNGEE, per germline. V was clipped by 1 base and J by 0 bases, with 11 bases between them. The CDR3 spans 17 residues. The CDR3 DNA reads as TGTGCCAGCAGCGTATCGGGATTCCCCTCTGGGGCCAACGTCCTGACTTTC. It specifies CASSVSGFPSGANVLTF.

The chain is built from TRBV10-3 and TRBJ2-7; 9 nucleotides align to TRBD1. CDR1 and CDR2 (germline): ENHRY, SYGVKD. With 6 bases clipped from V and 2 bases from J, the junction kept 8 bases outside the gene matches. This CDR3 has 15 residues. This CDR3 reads CAISPGQGITYEQYV. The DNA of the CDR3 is TGTGCCATCAGCCCCGGACAGGGGATAACCTACGAGCAGTACGTC.

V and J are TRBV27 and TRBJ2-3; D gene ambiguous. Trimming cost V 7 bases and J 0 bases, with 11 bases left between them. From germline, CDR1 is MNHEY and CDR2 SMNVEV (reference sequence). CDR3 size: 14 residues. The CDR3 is CASKWAASTDTQYF. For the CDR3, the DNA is TGTGCCAGCAAGTGGGCCGCTAGCACAGATACGCAGTATTTT.

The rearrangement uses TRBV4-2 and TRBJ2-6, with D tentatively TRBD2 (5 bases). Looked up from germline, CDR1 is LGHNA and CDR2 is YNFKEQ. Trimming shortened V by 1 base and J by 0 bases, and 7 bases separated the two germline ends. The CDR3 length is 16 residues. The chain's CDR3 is CASSQAGISGANVLTF. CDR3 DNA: TGTGCCAGCAGCCAAGCGGGGATCTCTGGGGCCAACGTCCTGACTTTC.

CDR3 in amino acids: CASSGQGVETQYF. The CDR3 nucleotides read TGTGCCAGCAGCGGACAGGGGGTGGAGACCCAGTACTTC. The chain is built from TRBV3-1 and TRBJ2-5, with 10 bases that match TRBD1. CDR3 length equals 13 residues. V dropped 5 bases and J dropped 5; count of bases not matched to a gene: 2. Looked up from germline, CDR1 is LGHDT and CDR2 is YNNKEL (reference sequence).

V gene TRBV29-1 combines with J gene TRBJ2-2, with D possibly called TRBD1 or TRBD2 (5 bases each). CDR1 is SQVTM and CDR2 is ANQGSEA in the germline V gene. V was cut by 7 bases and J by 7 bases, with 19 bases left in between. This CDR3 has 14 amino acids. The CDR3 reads CSGLLTAEGGELFF. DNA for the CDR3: TGCAGCGGCCTCTTGACAGCAGAGGGCGGGGAGCTGTTTTTT.

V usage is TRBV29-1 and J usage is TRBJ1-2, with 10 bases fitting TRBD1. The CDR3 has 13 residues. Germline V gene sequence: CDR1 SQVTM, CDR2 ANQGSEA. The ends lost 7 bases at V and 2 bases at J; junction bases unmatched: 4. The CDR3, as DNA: TGCAGCGGGATGACAGGGGGCAACTATGGCTACACCTTC. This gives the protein CSGMTGGNYGYTF.

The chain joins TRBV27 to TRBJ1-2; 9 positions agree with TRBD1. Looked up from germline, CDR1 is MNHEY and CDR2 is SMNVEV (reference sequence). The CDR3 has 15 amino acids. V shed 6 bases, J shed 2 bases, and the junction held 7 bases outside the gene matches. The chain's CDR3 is CASSYRGQGNYGYTF. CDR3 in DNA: TGTGCCAGCAGCTACAGGGGGCAGGGAAACTATGGCTACACCTTC.

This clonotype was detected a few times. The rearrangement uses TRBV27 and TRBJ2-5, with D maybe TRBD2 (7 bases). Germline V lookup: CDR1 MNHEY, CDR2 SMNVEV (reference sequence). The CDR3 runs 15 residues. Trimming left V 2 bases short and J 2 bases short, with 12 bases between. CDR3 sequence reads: CASSLAGGTQETQYF. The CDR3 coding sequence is TGTGCCAGCAGTTTAGCCGGGGGGACACAAGAGACCCAGTACTTC.

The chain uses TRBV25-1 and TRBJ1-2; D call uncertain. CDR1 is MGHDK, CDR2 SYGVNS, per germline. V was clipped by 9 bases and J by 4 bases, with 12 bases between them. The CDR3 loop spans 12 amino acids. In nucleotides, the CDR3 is TGTGCCAGTACTACGGGAGCCTATGGCTACACCTTC. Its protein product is CASTTGAYGYTF.

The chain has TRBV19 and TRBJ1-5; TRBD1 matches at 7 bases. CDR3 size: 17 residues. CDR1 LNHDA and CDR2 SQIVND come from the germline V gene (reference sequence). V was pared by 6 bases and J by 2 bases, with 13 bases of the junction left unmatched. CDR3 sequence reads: CASSRGGIERGNQPQHF. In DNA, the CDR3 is TGTGCCAGTAGCAGGGGGGGTATTGAGCGTGGCAATCAGCCCCAGCATTTT.

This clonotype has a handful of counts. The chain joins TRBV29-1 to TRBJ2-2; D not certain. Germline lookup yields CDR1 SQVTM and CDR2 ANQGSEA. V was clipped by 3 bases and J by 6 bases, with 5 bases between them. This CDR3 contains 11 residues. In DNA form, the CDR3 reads TGCAGCGTTGAGGGCGCCGGGGAGCTGTTTTTT. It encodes CSVEGAGELFF.

Here the CDR3 reads CAWSLGANTEAFF. CDR3 nucleotide sequence: TGTGCCTGGAGTTTGGGCGCGAACACTGAAGCTTTCTTT. The chain is built from TRBV30 and TRBJ1-1, with no clear D. From germline, CDR1 is GTSNPN and CDR2 SVGIG (reference sequence). The CDR3 consists of 13 residues. V was cut by 2 bases and J by 1 base, with 8 bases left in between. The full variable domain, in which reference TRBV30 and TRBJ1-1 provide the parts outside the CDR3, is SQTIHQWPATLVQPVGSPLSLECTVEGTSNPNLYWYRQAAGRGLQLLFYSVGIGQISSEVPQNLSASRPQDRQFILSSKKLLLSDSGFYLCAWSLGANTEAFFGQGTRLTVV.

The CDR3 sequence is CASSSGLAGGKEQFF. CDR3 sequence (DNA): TGTGCCAGCAGCTCAGGACTAGCGGGGGGGAAGGAGCAGTTCTTC. V gene TRBV13 combines with J gene TRBJ2-1, with 15 bases lining up with TRBD2. The CDR3 runs to 15 residues. V gave up 4 bases and J gave up 10 bases; unmatched junction bases: 5. CDR1 and CDR2 from the germline V gene are PRHDT and FYEKMQ (reference sequence). The full variable domain, in which reference TRBV13 and TRBJ2-1 provide the parts outside the CDR3, is AAGVIQSPRHLIKEKRETATLKCYPIPRHDTVYWYQQGPGQDPQFLISFYEKMQSDKGSIPDRFSAQQFSDYHSELNMSSLELGDSALYFCASSSGLAGGKEQFFGPGTRLTVL.